This paragraph reports one T cell receptor beta chain. CDR1 is PRHDT, CDR2 FYEKMQ, per germline (reference sequence). V lost 1 base, J lost 5 bases, and 8 bases stayed unmatched. CDR3 length equals 18 residues. This entry belongs to a study of blood T cell repertoires in COVID-19. The wider study: The study drew acute and convalescent COVID-19 samples from the United States, Italy and Spain.

Method: immunoSEQ multiplex PCR; TCRdb's copy keeps in-frame clones and lacks some. The sample records a few hundred thousand clones, 80% to 90% being singletons. A COVID-19 case had been met by exposed participants during the 2 weeks before study entry. The sequencing sample was made of PBMCs or T cells enriched from blood (not recorded which). The V call is TRBV13, the J call TRBJ2-2; the match to TRBD2 covers 12 bases. The origin of this receptor is a woman in her forties or fifties who had been exposed to COVID-19. CDR3 residues: CASSLAGLAGHGTGELFF. The CDR3 coding sequence is TGTGCCAGCAGCTTAGCAGGACTAGCGGGACACGGGACCGGGGAGCTGTTTTTT.